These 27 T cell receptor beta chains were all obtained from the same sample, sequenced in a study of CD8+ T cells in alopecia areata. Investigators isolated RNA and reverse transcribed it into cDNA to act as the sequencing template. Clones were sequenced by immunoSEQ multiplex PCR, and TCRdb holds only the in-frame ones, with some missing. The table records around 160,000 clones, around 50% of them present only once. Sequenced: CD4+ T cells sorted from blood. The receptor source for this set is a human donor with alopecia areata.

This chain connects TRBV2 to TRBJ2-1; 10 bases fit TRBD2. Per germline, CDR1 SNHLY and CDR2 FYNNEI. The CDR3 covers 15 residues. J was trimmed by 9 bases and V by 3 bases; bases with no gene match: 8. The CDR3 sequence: CASSEPSGSLGEQFF. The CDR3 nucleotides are TGTGCCAGCAGTGAGCCTAGCGGGAGTCTGGGTGAGCAGTTCTTC.

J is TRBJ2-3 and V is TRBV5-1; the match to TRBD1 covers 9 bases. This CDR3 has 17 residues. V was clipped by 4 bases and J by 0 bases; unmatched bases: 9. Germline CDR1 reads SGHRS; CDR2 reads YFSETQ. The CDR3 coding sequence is TGCGCCAGCAGCCCCGAAGACAGGGGGTCTAGCACAGATACGCAGTATTTT. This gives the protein CASSPEDRGSSTDTQYF.

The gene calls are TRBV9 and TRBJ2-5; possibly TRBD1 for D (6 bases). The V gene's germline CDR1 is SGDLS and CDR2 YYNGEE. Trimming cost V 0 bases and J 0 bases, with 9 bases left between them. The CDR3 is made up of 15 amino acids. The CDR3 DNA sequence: TGTGCCAGCAGCGTAGCCGGGACAAACCAAGAGACCCAGTACTTC. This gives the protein CASSVAGTNQETQYF.

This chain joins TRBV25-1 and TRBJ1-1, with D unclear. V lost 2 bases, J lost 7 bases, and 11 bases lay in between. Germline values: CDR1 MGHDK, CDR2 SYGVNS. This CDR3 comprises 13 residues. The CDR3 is CASSEGLGREAFF. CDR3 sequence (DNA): TGTGCCAGCAGTGAAGGGCTGGGCCGTGAAGCTTTCTTT.

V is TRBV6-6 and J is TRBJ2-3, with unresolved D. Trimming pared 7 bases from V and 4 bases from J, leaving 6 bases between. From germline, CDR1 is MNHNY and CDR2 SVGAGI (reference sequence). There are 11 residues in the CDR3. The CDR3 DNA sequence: TGTGCCAGCACCTCAGCAGATACGCAGTATTTT. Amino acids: CASTSADTQYF.

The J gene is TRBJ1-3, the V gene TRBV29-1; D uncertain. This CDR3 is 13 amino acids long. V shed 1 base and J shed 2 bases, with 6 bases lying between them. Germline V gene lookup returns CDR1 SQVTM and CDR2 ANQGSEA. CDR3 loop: CSVEGSAGNTIYF. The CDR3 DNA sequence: TGCAGCGTTGAAGGCTCGGCTGGAAACACCATATATTTT.

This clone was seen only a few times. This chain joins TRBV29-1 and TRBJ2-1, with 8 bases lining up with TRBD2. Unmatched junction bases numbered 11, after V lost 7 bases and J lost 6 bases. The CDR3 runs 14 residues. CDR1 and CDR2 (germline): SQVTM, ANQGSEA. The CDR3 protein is CSASTGTSVNEQFF. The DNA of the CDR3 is TGCAGCGCCTCAACTGGGACTAGTGTCAATGAGCAGTTCTTC.

This CDR3 reads CASSQTGGRETQYF. The CDR3 DNA follows: TGTGCCAGCAGCCAAACAGGGGGCCGGGAGACCCAGTACTTC. The rearrangement links TRBV28 to TRBJ2-5; 9 bases align to TRBD1. Germline V gives CDR1 MDHEN, CDR2 SYDVKM. CDR3 length equals 14 residues. V shed 6 bases, J shed 5 bases, and the junction held 7 bases outside the gene matches.

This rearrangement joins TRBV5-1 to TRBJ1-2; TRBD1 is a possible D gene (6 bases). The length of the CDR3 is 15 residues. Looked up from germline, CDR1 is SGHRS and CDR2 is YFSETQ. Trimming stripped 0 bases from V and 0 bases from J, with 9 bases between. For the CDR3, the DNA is TGCGCCAGCAGCTTGGCTGGGGGCACTAACTATGGCTACACCTTC. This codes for CASSLAGGTNYGYTF.

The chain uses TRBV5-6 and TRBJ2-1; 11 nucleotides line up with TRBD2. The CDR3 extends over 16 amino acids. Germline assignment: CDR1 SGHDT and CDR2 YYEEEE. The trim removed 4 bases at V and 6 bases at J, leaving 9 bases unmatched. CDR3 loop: CASSPGVGLAVNEQFF. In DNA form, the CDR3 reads TGTGCCAGCAGCCCGGGGGTGGGACTAGCGGTCAATGAGCAGTTCTTC.

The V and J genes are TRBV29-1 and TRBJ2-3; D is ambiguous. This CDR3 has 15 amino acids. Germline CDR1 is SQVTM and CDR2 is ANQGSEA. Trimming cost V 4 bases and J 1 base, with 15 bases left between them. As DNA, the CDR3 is TGCAGCGTTGTATCTCTGGCGTTCGGCACAGATACGCAGTATTTT. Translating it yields CSVVSLAFGTDTQYF.

The CDR3 reads CSVQGRIMNTEAFF. The CDR3 region has the DNA TGCAGCGTTCAGGGACGGATCATGAACACTGAAGCTTTCTTT. The chain employs TRBV29-1 and TRBJ1-1, with D perhaps TRBD1 (5 bases). This CDR3 contains 14 residues. From germline, CDR1 is SQVTM and CDR2 ANQGSEA. V lost 5 bases, J lost 0 bases, and 13 bases lay in between.

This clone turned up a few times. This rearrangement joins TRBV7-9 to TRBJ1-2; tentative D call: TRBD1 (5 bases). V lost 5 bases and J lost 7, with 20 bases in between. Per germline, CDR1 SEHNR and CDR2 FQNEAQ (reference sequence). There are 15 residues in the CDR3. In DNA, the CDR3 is TGTGCCAGCAGCCCCCACCAGGGACCACCGGGTGGCTACACCTTC. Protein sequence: CASSPHQGPPGGYTF.

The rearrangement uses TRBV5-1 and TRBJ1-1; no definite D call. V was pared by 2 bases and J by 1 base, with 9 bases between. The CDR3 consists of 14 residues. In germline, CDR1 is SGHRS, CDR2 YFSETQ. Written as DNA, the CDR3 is TGCGCCAGCAGCTTTGACCCCCAGAACACTGAAGCTTTCTTT. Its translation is CASSFDPQNTEAFF.

Here the CDR3 reads CASSVIGDGYTF. The CDR3 nucleotides read TGTGCCAGCAGCGTAATCGGGGACGGCTACACCTTC. The chain recombines TRBV9 with TRBJ1-2, with a weak D call TRBD1 (5 bases). V was pared by 1 base and J by 8 bases, with 9 bases between. Germline V lookup: CDR1 SGDLS, CDR2 YYNGEE. This CDR3 has 12 amino acids.

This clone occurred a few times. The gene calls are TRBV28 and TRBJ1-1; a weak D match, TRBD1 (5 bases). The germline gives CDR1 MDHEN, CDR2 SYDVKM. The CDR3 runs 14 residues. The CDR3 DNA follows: TGTGCACATGGGGTGACGGACATGAACACTGAAGCTTTCTTT. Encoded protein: CAHGVTDMNTEAFF.

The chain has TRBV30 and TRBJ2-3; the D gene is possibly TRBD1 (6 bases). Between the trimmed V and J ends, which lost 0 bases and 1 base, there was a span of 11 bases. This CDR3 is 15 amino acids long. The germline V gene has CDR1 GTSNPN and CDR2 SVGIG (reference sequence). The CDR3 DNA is TGTGCCTGGAGTGTACCACAGGGTGGCACAGATACGCAGTATTTT. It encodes CAWSVPQGGTDTQYF.

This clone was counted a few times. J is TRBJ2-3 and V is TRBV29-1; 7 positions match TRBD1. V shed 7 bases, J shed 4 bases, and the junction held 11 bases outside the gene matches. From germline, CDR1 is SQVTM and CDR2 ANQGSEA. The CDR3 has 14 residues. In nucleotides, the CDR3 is TGCAGCGAGAAGACAGGGCTGGCCCCAGATACGCAGTATTTT. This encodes CSEKTGLAPDTQYF.

The CDR3 protein is CASSIWAGNGYEQYF. For the CDR3, the DNA is TGTGCCAGTAGTATCTGGGCAGGGAATGGCTACGAGCAGTACTTC. The chain recombines TRBV19 with TRBJ2-7, with D possibly being TRBD1 (5 bases). Germline CDR1 is LNHDA and CDR2 is SQIVND (reference sequence). V gave up 3 bases and J gave up 3 bases, with 15 bases separating them. The CDR3 covers 15 residues.

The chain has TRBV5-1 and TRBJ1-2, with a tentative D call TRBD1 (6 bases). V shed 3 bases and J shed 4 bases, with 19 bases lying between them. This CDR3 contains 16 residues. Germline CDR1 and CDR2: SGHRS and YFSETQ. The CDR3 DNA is TGCGCCAGCAGCTCCATCCGGGGGGGCCAGGGCTATGGCTACACCTTC. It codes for CASSSIRGGQGYGYTF.

DNA for the CDR3: TGTGCCTGGGATGGGACTAGCGGGATCTACAATGAGCAGTTCTTC. Its protein is CAWDGTSGIYNEQFF. The chain is built from TRBV30 and TRBJ2-1, with 13 positions matching TRBD2. The V segment lost 5 bases and the J segment 3 bases; nucleotides outside the gene matches: 4. CDR3 length: 15 amino acids. The germline V gene has CDR1 GTSNPN and CDR2 SVGIG (reference sequence). Full variable domain (missing parts from reference TRBV30 and TRBJ2-1): SQTIHQWPATLVQPVGSPLSLECTVEGTSNPNLYWYRQAAGRGLQLLFYSVGIGQISSEVPQNLSASRPQDRQFILSSKKLLLSDSGFYLCAWDGTSGIYNEQFFGPGTRLTVL.

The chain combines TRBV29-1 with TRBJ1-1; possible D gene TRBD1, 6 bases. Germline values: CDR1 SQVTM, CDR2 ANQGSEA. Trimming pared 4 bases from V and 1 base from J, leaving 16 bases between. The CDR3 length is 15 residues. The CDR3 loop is CSVARLGQPNTEAFF. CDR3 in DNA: TGCAGCGTTGCCAGGTTAGGACAGCCGAACACTGAAGCTTTCTTT.

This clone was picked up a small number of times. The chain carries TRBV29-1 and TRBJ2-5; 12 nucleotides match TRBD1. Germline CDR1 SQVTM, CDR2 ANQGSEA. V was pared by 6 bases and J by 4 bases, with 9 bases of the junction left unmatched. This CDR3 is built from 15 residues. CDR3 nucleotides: TGCAGCGTACCACCACCGGGACAGGGGGCAGAGACCCAGTACTTC. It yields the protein CSVPPPGQGAETQYF.

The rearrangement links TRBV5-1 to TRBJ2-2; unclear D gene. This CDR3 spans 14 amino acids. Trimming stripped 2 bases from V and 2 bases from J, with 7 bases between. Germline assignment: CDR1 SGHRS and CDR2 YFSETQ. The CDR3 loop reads CASSFRSNTGELFF. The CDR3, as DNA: TGCGCCAGCAGCTTTAGGTCTAACACCGGGGAGCTGTTTTTT.

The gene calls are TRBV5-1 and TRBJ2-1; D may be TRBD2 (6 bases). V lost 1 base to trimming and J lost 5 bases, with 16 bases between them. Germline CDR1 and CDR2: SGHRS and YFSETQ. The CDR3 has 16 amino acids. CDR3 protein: CASSLFSRLVDNEQFF. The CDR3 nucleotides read TGCGCCAGCAGCTTGTTTAGCCGACTAGTCGACAATGAGCAGTTCTTC.

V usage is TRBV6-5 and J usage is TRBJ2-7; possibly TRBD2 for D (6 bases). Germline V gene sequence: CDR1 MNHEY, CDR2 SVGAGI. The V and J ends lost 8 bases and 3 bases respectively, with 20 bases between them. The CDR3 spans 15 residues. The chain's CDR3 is CASQLGGVPGYEQYF. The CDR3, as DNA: TGTGCCAGCCAACTCGGGGGAGTCCCCGGCTACGAGCAGTACTTC.

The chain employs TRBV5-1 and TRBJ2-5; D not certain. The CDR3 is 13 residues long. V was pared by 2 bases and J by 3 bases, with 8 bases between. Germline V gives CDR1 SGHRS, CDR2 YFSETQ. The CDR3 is CASSFSQEETQYF. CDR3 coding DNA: TGCGCCAGCAGCTTTTCGCAGGAAGAGACCCAGTACTTC. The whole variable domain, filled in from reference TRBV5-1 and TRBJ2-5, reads KAGVTQTPRYLIKTRGQQVTLSCSPISGHRSVSWYQQTPGQGLQFLFEYFSETQRNKGNFPGRFSGRQFSNSRSEMNVSTLELGDSALYLCASSFSQEETQYFGPGTRLLVL.